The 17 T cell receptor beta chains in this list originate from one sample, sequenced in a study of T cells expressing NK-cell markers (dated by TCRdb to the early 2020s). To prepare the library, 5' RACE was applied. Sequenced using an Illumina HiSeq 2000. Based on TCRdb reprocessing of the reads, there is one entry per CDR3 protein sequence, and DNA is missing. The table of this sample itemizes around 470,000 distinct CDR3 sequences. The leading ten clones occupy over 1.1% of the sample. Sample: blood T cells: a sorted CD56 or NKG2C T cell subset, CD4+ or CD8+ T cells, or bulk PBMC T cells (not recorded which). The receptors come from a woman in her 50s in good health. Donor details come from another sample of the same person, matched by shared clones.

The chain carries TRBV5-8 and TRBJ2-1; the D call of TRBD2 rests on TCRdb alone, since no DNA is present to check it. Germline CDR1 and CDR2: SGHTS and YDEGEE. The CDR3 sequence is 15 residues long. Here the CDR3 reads CASSHRLVQYNEQFF.

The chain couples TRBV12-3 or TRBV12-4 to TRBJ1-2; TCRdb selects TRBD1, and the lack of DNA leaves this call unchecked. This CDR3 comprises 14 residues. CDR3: CASRLRGAGYGYTF.

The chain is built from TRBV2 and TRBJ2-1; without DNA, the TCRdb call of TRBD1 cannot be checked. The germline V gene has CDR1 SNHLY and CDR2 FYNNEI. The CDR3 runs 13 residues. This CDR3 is CALQGSSNNEQFF.

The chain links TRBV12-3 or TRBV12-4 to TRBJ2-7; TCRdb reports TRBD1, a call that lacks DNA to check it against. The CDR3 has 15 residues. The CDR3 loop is CASSLGDRESYEQYF.

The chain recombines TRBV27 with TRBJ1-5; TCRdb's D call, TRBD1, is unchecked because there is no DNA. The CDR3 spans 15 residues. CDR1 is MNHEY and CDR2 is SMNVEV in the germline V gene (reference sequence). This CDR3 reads CASSFQGRIGQPQHF.

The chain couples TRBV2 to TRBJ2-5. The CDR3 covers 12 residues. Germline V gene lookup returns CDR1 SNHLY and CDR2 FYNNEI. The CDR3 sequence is CASRRLRETQYF.

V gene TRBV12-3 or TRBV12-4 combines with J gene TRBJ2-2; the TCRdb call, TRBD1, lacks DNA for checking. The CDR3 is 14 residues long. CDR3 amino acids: CASSLTGGIGELFF.

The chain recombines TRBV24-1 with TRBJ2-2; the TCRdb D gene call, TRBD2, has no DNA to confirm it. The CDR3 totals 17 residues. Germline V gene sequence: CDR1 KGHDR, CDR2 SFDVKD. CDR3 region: CATSDLSAGVRTGELFF.

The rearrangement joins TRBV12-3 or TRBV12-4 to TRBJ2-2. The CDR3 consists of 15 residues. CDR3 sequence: CASSLLEQNTGELFF.

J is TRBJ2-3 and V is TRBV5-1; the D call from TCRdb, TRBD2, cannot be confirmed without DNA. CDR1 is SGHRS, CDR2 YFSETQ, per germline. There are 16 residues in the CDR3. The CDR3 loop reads CASREAGGPVSDTQYF.

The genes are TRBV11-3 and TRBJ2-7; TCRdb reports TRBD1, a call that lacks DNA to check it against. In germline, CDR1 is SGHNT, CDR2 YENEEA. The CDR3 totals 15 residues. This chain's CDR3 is CASSFGQGAAYEQYF.

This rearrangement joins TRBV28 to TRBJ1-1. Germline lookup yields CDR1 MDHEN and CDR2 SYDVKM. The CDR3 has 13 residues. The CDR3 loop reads CASNLVRVAEAFF.

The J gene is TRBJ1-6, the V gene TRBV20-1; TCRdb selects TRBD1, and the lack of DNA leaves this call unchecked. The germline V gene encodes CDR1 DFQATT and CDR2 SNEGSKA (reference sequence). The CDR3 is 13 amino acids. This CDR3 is CSAIPRVGSPLHF.

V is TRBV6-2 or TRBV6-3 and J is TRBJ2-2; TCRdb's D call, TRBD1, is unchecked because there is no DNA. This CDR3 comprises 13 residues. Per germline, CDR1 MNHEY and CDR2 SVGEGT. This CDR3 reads CASRPGVPGELFF.

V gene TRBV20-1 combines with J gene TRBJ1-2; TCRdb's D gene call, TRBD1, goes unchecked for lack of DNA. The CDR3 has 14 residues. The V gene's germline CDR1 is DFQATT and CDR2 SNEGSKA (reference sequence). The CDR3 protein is CSAPEGGGGYGYTF.

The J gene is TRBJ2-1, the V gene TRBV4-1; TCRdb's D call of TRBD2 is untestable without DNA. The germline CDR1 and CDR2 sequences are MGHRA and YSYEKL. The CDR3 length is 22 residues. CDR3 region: CASSQDKSASGRRIGSYNEQFF.

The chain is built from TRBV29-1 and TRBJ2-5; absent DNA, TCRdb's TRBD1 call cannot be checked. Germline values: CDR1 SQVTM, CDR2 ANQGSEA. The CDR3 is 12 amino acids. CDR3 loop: CSGDRTGETQYF.